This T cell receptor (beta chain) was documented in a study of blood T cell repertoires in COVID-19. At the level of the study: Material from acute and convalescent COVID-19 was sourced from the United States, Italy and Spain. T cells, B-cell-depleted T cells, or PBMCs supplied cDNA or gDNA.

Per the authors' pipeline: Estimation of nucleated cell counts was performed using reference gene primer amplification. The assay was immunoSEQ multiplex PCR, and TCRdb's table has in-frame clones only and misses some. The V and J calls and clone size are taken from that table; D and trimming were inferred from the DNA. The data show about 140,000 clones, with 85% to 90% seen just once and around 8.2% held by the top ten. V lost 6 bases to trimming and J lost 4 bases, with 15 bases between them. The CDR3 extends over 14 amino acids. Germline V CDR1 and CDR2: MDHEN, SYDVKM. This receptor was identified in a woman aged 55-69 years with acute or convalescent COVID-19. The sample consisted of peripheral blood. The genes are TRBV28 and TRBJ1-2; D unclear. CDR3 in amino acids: CASRPTWEGYGYTF. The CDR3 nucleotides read TGTGCCAGCAGACCCACCTGGGAGGGCTATGGCTACACCTTC.